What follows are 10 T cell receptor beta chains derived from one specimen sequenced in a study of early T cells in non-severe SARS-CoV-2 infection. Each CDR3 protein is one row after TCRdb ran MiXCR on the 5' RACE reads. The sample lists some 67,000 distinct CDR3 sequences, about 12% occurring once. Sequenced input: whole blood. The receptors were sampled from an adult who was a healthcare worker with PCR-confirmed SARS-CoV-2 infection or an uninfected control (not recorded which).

The CDR3 nucleotides are TGCAGCGTTGAGAGCAGGGGCACAGATACGCAGTATTTT. Translated: CSVESRGTDTQYF. This chain connects TRBV29-1 to TRBJ2-3; D may be TRBD1 (5 bases). The germline gives CDR1 SQVTM, CDR2 ANQGSEA. V lost 3 bases and J 1 base, leaving 8 bases between the germline ends. The CDR3 runs to 13 residues.

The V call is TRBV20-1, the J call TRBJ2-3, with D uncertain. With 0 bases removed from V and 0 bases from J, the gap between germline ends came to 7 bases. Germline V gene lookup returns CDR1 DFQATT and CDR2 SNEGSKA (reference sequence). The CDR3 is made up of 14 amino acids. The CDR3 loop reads CSARELQSTDTQYF. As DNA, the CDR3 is TGCAGTGCTAGAGAACTGCAAAGCACAGATACGCAGTATTTT.

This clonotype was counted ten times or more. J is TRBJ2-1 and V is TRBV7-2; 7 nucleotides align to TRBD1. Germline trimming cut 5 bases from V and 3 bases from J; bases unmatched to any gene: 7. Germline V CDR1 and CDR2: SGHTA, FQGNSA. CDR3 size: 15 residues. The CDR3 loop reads CASSPQTGNYNEQFF. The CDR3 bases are TGTGCCAGCAGCCCACAGACAGGGAACTACAATGAGCAGTTCTTC.

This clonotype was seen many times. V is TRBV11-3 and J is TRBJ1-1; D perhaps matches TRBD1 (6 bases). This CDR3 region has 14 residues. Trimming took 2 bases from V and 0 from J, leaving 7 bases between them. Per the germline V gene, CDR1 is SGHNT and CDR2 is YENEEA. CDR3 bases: TGTGCCAGCAGCTTAAGGGGGATGAACACTGAAGCTTTCTTT. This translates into CASSLRGMNTEAFF.

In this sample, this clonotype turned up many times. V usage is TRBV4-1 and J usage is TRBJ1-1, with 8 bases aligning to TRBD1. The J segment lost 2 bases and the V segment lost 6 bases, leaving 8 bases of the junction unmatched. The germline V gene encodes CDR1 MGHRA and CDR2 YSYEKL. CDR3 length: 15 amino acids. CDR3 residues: CASSLTGAKNTEAFF. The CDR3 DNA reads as TGCGCCAGCAGTCTGACAGGGGCGAAAAACACTGAAGCTTTCTTT.

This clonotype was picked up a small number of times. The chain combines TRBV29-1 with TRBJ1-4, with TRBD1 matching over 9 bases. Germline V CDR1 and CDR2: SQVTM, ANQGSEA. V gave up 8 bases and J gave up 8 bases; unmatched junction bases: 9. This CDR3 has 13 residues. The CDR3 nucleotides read TGCAGCTCTAAGACAGGGGGGGACGAAAAACTGTTTTTT. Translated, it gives CSSKTGGDEKLFF. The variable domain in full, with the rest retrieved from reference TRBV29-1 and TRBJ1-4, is SAVISQKPSRDICQRGTSLTIQCQVDSQVTMMFWYRQQPGQSLTLIATANQGSEATYESGFVIDKFPISRPNLTFSTLTVSNMSPEDSSIYLCSSKTGGDEKLFFGSGTQLSVL.

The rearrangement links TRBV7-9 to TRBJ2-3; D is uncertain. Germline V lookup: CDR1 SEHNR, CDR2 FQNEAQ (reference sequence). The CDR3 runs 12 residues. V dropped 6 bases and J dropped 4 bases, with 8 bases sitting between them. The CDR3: CASREGSDTQYF. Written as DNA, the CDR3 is TGTGCCAGCAGAGAAGGGTCAGATACGCAGTATTTT.

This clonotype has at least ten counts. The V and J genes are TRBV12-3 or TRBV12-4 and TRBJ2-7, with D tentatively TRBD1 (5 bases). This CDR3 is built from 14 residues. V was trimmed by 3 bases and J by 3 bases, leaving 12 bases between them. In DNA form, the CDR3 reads TGTGCCAGCAGTTTCGGTCAGGGCTTCTACGAGCAGTACTTC. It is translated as CASSFGQGFYEQYF.

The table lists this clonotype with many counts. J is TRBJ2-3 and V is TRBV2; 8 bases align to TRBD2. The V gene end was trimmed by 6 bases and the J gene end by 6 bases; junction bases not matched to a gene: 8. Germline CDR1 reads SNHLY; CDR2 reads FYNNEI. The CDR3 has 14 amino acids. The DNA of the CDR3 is TGTGCCAGCAGGACTAGCGCCGAGGGGGATACGCAGTATTTT. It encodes CASRTSAEGDTQYF.

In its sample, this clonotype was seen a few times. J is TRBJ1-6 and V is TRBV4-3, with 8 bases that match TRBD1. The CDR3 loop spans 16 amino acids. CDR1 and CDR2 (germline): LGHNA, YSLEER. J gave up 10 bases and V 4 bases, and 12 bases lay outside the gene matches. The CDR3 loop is CASSRKGQGYSSPLHF. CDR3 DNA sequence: TGCGCCAGCAGCCGCAAAGGACAGGGTTATAGCTCACCCCTCCACTTT.